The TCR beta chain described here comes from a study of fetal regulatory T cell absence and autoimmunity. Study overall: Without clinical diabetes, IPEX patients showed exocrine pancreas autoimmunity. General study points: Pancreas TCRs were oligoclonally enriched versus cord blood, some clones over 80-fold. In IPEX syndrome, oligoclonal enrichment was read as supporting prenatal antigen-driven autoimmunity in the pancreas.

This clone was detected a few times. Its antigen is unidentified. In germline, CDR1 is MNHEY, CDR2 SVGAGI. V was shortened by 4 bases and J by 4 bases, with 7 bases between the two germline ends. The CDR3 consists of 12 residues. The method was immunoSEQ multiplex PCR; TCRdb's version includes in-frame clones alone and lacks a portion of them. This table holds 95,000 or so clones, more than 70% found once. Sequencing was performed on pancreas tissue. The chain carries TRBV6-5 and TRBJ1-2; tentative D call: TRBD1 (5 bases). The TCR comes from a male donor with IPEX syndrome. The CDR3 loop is CASSSGGYGYTF. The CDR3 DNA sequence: TGTGCCAGCAGTTCCGGGGGCTATGGCTACACCTTC.